Listed below are T cell receptor beta chains from one sample, sequenced in a study of blood T cells in healthy people across ages. TCRdb itself ran the 5' RACE reads through MiXCR, one entry per CDR3 protein. The repertoire holds roughly 1 million distinct CDR3 sequences, with 20% to 25% as singletons. These data were also reused for a study on T cells of mothers and their children.

Sequencing was performed on blood. These receptor sequences come from a girl under 10 years old in good health. The CDR3 runs from the conserved cysteine through the conserved F or W. Each record gives: V gene, clone size, CDR3 length, J gene, D gene, CDR3 DNA, CDR3 protein. The D gene is left open where the match is weak. Clone size is given for some rows only: seen once, a few or many times, or a class if the clone is expanded.

TRBV19	NA	16	TRBJ2-1	TRBD2	TGTGCCAGTAGTATAGGGACGGGAGGCTTCTACAATGAGCAGTTCTTC	CASSIGTGGFYNEQFF
TRBV5-1	NA	15	TRBJ2-5	TRBD2	TGCGCCAGCAGCCCGACGACTAGCCATGGAGAGACCCAGTACTTC	CASSPTTSHGETQYF
TRBV5-1	few	14	TRBJ2-7	NA	TGCGCCAGCAGCCCGGACGGGATGACCTACGAGCAGTACTTC	CASSPDGMTYEQYF
TRBV4-2	NA	18	TRBJ2-2	TRBD2	TGTGCCAGCAGCCAATATCTAGCGGGGGGGCTGGAAACCGGGGAGCTGTTTTTT	CASSQYLAGGLETGELFF
TRBV2	NA	13	TRBJ1-1	NA	TGTGCCAGCATCCGGGGAGTGTCGACTGAAGCTTTCTTT	CASIRGVSTEAFF
TRBV5-1	NA	14	TRBJ2-3	NA	TGCGCCAGCAGCTTGTGGGCGGCCACAGATACGCAGTATTTT	CASSLWAATDTQYF
TRBV4-2	few	17	TRBJ2-1	NA	TGTGCCTGCAGCCAAGAATTATCGGTCTCGGTTAACAATGAGCAGTTCTTC	CACSQELSVSVNNEQFF
TRBV10-2	few	15	TRBJ2-1	TRBD2	TGCGCCAGCAGCGGGGGGGAAAGTTGGTTAGATGAGCAGTTCTTC	CASSGGESWLDEQFF
TRBV7-2	NA	17	TRBJ1-4	NA	TGTGCCAGCAGCTTACTTGCGACTGACCCAACTAATGAAAAACTGTTTTTT	CASSLLATDPTNEKLFF
TRBV7-9	NA	15	TRBJ2-7	TRBD2	TGTGCCAGCAGCTTAGAGCCTAGCGGGAGTCACGAGCAGTACTTC	CASSLEPSGSHEQYF
TRBV3-1	NA	14	TRBJ1-5	TRBD1	TGTGCCAGCAGCCGCGGGACAGCAAATCAGCCCCAGCATTTT	CASSRGTANQPQHF
TRBV29-1	few	14	TRBJ2-5	NA	TGCAGCGCCAGGAGGGGCTCAGGGGGGGAATCCCAGTACTTC	CSARRGSGGESQYF
TRBV5-1	once	17	TRBJ2-3	TRBD1	TGCGCCAGCAGCTCTGCCGGGACAGGGTCAAAGACAGATACGCAGTATTTT	CASSSAGTGSKTDTQYF
TRBV7-2	NA	16	TRBJ1-2	TRBD1	TGTGCCAGCAGCCCCGGGACAGGGGTTGGTAACTATGGCTACACCTTC	CASSPGTGVGNYGYTF
TRBV3-1	NA	13	TRBJ2-7	NA	TGTGCCAGCAGCCAAGATGACTCCGGGGGTAACTACTTC	CASSQDDSGGNYF
TRBV6-6	NA	13	TRBJ2-7	NA	TGTGCCAGTGGAGGGGTTCGTTCCTACGAGCAGTACTTC	CASGGVRSYEQYF
TRBV10-3	NA	13	TRBJ1-1	TRBD1	TGTGCCACCACGGGGACAGACAACACTGAAGCTTTCTTT	CATTGTDNTEAFF
TRBV20-1	NA	15	TRBJ2-5	TRBD2	TGCAGCGCTCGGGGACTAGCCCTCGAGGTGGAGACCCAGTACTTC	CSARGLALEVETQYF
TRBV19	NA	13	TRBJ2-7	NA	TGTGCCAGCGGGAACCGGGACGGCTACGAGCAGTACTTC	CASGNRDGYEQYF
TRBV12-3/TRBV12-4	few	13	TRBJ2-3	NA	TGTGCCAGCGGGCGCTCTTCAAGCGATACGCAGTATTTT	CASGRSSSDTQYF
TRBV11-2	few	14	TRBJ2-1	NA	TGTGCCAGCAGCTTGGACGGGGGAACGAGGCCCCAGTTCTTC	CASSLDGGTRPQFF
TRBV28	few	13	TRBJ1-2	NA	TGTGCCAGCAGTCAGTATACTAACTATGGCTACACCTTC	CASSQYTNYGYTF
TRBV29-1	NA	13	TRBJ2-7	NA	TGCAGCGTTATTAGCGGTACCGACTACGAGCAGTACTTC	CSVISGTDYEQYF
TRBV28	NA	14	TRBJ2-1	NA	TGTGCCAGCAGTTTATGGTCCGCCTACAATGAGCAGTTCTTC	CASSLWSAYNEQFF
TRBV7-9	NA	14	TRBJ2-6	NA	TGTGCCAGCAGCCCGCCACAGAGGGCCAACGTCCTGACTTTC	CASSPPQRANVLTF
TRBV4-1	NA	14	TRBJ1-1	TRBD1	TGCGCCAGCAGCTCACAGGGGGCGAAGGCTGAAGCTTTCTTT	CASSSQGAKAEAFF
TRBV7-3	NA	15	TRBJ2-1	TRBD2	TGTGCCGGCAGCTCCGGACTAGCGGGAAGTAATGAGCAGTTCTTC	CAGSSGLAGSNEQFF
TRBV5-1	NA	15	TRBJ2-1	NA	TGCGCCAGCAGCTTGGTGCCCGAAACGGGTAATGAGCAGTTCTTC	CASSLVPETGNEQFF
TRBV12-3/TRBV12-4	few	14	TRBJ1-1	NA	TGTGCCAGCAGTGATAAGATGCCGGGACAAATCGCTTTCTTT	CASSDKMPGQIAFF
TRBV7-6	NA	13	TRBJ1-4	NA	TGTGCCAGCAGCTGGGGATATAATGAAAAACTGTTTTTT	CASSWGYNEKLFF